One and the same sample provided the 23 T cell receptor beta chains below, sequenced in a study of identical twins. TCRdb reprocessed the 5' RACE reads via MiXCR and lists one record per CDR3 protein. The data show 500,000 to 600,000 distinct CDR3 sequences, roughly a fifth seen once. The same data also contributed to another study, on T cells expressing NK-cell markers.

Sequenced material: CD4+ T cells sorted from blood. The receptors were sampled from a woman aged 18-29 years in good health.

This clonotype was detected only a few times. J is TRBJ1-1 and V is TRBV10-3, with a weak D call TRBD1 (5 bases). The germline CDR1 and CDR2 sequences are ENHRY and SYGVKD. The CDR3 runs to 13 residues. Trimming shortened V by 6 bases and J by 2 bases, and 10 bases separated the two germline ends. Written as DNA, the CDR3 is TGTGCCATCAGGCCGACAGTAAACACTGAAGCTTTCTTT. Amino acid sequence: CAIRPTVNTEAFF.

CDR3 sequence reads: CASSFGQYEQYF. For the CDR3, the DNA is TGTGCCAGCAGTTTCGGACAGTACGAGCAGTACTTC. The chain combines TRBV12-3 or TRBV12-4 with TRBJ2-7; D possibly corresponds to TRBD1 (6 bases). The length of the CDR3 is 12 residues. Trimming cost V 3 bases and J 4 bases, with 7 bases left between them.

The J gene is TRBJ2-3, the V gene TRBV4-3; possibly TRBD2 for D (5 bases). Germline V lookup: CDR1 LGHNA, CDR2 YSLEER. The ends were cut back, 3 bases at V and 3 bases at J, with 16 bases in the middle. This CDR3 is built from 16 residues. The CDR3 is CASSQGNILATDTQYF. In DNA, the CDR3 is TGCGCCAGCAGCCAGGGGAATATTTTAGCGACAGATACGCAGTATTTT.

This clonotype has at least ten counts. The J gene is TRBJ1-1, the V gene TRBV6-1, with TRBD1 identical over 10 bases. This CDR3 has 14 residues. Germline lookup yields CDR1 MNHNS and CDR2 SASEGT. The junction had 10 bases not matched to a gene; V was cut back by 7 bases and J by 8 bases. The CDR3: CASIDRDRGWEAFF. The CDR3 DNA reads TGTGCCAGCATTGACCGGGACAGGGGCTGGGAAGCTTTCTTT.

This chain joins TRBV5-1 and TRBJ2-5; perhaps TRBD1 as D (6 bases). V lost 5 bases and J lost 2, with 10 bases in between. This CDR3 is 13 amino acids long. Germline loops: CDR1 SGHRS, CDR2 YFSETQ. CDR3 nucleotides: TGCGCCAGCAGAATAGGACAGCAAGAGACCCAGTACTTC. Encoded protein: CASRIGQQETQYF. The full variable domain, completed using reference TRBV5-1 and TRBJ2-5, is KAGVTQTPRYLIKTRGQQVTLSCSPISGHRSVSWYQQTPGQGLQFLFEYFSETQRNKGNFPGRFSGRQFSNSRSEMNVSTLELGDSALYLCASRIGQQETQYFGPGTRLLVL.

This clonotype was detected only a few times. The CDR3 protein is CASSTGAAYNEQFF. Here the CDR3 DNA reads TGCGCCAGCAGCACGGGAGCGGCCTACAATGAGCAGTTCTTC. This chain uses TRBV5-1 with TRBJ2-1, with TRBD2 as a possible D gene (6 bases). Germline V gives CDR1 SGHRS, CDR2 YFSETQ. The CDR3 consists of 14 residues. Trimming shortened V by 4 bases and J by 2 bases, and 10 bases separated the two germline ends.

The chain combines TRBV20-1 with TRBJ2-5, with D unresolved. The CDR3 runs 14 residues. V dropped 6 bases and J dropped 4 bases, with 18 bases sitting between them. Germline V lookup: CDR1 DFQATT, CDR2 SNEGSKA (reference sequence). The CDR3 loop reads CSATPGGVRETQYF. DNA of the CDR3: TGCAGTGCCACCCCGGGTGGAGTCCGAGAGACCCAGTACTTC.

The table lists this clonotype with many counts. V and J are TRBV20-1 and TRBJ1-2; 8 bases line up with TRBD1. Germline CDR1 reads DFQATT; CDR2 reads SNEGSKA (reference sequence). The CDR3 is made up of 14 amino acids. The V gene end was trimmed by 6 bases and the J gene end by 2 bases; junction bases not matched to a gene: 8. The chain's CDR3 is CSATAGQANYGYTF. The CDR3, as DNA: TGCAGTGCCACCGCGGGACAGGCAAACTATGGCTACACCTTC.

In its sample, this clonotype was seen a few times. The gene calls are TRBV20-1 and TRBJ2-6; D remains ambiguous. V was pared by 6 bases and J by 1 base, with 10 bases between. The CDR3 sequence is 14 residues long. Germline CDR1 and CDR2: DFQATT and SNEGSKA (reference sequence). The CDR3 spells CSARPESGANVLTF. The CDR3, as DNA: TGCAGTGCCCGGCCAGAGTCTGGGGCCAACGTCCTGACTTTC.

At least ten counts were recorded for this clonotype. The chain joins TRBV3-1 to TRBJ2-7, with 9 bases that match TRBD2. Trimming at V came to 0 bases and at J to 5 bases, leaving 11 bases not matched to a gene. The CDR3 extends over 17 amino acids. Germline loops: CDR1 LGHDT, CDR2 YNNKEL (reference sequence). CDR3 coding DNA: TGTGCCAGCAGCCAAGATAGGGGCGGGAGGGCCCTCCACGAGCAGTACTTC. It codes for CASSQDRGGRALHEQYF.

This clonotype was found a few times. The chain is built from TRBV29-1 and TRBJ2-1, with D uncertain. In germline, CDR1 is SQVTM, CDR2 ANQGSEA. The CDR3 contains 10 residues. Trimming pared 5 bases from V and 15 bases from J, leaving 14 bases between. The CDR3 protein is CSVFDSTAFF. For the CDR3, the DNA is TGCAGCGTTTTTGATAGTACGGCGTTCTTC.

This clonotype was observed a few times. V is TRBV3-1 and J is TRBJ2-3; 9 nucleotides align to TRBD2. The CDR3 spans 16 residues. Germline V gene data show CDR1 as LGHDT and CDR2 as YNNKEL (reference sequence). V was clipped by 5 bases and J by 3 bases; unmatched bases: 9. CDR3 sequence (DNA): TGTGCCAGCAGCTTCAGTAGCGGGAGTGGAACAGATACGCAGTATTTT. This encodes CASSFSSGSGTDTQYF.

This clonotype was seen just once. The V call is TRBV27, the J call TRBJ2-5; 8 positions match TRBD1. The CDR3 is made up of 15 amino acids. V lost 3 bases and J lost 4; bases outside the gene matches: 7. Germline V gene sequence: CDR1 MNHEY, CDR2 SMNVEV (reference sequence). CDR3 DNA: TGTGCCAGCAGTTTCGGCAGGGGGCAGTTAGAGACCCAGTACTTC. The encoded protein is CASSFGRGQLETQYF.

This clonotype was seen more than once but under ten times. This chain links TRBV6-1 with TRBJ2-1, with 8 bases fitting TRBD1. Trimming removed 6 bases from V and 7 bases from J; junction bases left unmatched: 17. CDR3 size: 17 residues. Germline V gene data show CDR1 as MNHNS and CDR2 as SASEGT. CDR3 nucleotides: TGTGCCAGCAGCCTACGTGGGGGACAGGAGATTAGGAATGAGCAGTTCTTC. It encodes CASSLRGGQEIRNEQFF.

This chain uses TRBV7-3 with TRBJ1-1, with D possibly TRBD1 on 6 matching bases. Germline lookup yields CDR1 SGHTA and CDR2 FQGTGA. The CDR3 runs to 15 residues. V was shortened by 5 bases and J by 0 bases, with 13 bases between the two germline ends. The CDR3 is CASSAASGVNTEAFF. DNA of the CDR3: TGTGCCAGCAGCGCGGCCTCAGGGGTGAACACTGAAGCTTTCTTT.

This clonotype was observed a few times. The CDR3 sequence is CASSERGGEQYF. The CDR3 bases are TGTGCCAGCAGTGAAAGGGGAGGCGAGCAGTACTTC. The chain uses TRBV25-1 and TRBJ2-7; a possible D gene is TRBD2 (6 bases). Per the germline V gene, CDR1 is MGHDK and CDR2 is SYGVNS. V lost 2 bases, J lost 6 bases, and 8 bases lay in between. The CDR3 consists of 12 residues.

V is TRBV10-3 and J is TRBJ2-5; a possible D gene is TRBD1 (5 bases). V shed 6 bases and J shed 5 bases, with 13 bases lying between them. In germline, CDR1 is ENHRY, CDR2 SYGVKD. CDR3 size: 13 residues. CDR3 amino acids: CAISVRVGETQYF. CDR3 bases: TGTGCCATCAGCGTCAGGGTGGGGGAGACCCAGTACTTC.

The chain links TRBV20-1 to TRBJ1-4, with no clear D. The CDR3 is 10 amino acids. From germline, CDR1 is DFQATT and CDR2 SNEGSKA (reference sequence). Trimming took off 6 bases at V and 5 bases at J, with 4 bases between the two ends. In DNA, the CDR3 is TGCAGTGCCCAGAATGAAAAACTGTTTTTT. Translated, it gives CSAQNEKLFF.

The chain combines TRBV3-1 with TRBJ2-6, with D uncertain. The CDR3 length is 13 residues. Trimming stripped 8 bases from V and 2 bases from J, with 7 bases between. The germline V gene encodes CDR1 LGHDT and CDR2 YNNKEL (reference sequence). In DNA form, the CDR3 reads TGTGCCAGCGTCGCCACTGGGGCCAACGTCCTGACTTTC. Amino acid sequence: CASVATGANVLTF.

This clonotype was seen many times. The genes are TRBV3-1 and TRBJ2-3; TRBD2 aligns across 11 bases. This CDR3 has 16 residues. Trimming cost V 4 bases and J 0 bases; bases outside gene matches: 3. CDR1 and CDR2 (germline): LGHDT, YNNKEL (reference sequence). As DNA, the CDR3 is TGTGCCAGCAGCCCCAGACTAGCGGGGAGCACAGATACGCAGTATTTT. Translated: CASSPRLAGSTDTQYF.

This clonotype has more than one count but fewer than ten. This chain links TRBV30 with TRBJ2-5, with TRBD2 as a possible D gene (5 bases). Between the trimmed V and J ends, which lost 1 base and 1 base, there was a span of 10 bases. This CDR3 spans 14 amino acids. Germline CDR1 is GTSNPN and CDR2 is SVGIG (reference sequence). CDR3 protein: CAWSASGAQETQYF. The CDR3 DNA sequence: TGTGCCTGGAGTGCGAGCGGAGCCCAAGAGACCCAGTACTTC.

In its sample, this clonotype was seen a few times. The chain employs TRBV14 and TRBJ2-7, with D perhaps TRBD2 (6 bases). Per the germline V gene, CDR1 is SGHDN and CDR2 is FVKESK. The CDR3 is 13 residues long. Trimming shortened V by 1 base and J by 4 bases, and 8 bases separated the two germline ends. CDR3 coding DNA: TGTGCCAGCAGCCAAGCGGGGGTGTACGAGCAGTACTTC. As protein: CASSQAGVYEQYF.

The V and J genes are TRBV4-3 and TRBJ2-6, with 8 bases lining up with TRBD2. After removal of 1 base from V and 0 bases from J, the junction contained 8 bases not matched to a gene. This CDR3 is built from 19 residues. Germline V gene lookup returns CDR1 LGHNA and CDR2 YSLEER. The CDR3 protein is CASSQVFAGGLSGANVLTF. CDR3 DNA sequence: TGCGCCAGCAGCCAAGTATTTGCGGGAGGCCTCTCTGGGGCCAACGTCCTGACTTTC.